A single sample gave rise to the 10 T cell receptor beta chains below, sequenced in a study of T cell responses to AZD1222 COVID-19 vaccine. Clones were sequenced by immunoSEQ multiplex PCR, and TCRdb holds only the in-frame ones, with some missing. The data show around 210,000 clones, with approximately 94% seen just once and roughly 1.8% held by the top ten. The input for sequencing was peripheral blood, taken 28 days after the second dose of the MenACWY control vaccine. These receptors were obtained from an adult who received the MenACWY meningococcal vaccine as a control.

The CDR3 protein is CASSVVAGNTDTQYF. CDR3 nucleotides: TGTGCCAGTAGTGTTGTTGCGGGGAACACAGATACGCAGTATTTT. V and J are TRBV19 and TRBJ2-3, with D possibly matching TRBD2 (6 bases). V was shortened by 5 bases and J by 2 bases, with 14 bases between the two germline ends. There are 15 residues in the CDR3. Germline CDR1 and CDR2: LNHDA and SQIVND (reference sequence).

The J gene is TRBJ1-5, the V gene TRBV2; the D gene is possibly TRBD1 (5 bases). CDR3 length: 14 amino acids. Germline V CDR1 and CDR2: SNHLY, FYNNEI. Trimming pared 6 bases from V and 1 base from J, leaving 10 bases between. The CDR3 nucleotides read TGTGCCAGCAGGGACGGGGGAAGCAATCAGCCCCAGCATTTT. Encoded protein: CASRDGGSNQPQHF.

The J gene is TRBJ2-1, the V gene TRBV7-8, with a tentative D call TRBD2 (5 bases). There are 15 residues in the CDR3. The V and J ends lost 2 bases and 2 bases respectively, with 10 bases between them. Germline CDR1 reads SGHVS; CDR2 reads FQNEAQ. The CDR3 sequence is CASSLKGGPYNEQFF. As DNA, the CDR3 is TGTGCCAGCAGCTTAAAAGGCGGGCCCTACAATGAGCAGTTCTTC.

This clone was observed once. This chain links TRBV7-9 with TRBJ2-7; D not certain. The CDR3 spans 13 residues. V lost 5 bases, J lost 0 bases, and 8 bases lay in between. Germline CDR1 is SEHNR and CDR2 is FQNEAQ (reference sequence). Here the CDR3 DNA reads TGTGCCAGCAGCCCGCGCCTCTCCTACGAGCAGTACTTC. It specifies CASSPRLSYEQYF.

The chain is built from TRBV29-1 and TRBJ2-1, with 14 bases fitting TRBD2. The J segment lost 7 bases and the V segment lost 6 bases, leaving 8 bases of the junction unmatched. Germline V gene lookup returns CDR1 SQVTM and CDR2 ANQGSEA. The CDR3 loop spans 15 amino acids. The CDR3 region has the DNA TGCAGCGTCGCGGGACTAGCGGGAGTGGTAAATGAGCAGTTCTTC. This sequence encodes CSVAGLAGVVNEQFF.

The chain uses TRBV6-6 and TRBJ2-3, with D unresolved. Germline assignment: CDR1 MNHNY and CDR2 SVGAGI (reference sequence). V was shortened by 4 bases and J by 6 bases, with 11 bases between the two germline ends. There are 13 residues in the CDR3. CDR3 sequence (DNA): TGTGCCAGCAGTTCGATCCAGGCCGATACGCAGTATTTT. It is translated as CASSSIQADTQYF.

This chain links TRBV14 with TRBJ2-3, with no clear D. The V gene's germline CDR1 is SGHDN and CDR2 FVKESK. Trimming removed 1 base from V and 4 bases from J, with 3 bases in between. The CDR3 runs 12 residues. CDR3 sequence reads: CASSQVSDTQYF. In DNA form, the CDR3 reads TGTGCCAGCAGCCAAGTTTCAGATACGCAGTATTTT.

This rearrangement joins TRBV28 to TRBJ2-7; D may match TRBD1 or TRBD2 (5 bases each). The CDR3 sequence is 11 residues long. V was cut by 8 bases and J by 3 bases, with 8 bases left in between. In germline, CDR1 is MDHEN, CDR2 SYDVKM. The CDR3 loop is CASGTLYEQYF. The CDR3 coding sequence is TGTGCCAGCGGGACCCTCTACGAGCAGTACTTC.

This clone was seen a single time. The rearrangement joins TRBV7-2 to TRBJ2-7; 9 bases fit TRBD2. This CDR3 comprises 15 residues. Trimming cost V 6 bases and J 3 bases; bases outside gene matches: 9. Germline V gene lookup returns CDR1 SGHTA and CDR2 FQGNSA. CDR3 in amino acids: CASSNLAGVGYEQYF. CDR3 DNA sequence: TGTGCCAGCAGTAACTTAGCGGGAGTGGGCTACGAGCAGTACTTC.

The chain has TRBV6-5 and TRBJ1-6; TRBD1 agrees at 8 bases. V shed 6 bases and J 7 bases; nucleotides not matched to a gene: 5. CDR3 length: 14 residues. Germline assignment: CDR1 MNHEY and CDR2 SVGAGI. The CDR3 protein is CASSRTGNNSPLHF. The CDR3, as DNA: TGTGCCAGCAGCCGGACAGGGAACAATTCACCCCTCCACTTT.